This T cell receptor beta chain came from a study of technical replicates of blood from a handful of donors. Sequencing used immunoSEQ multiplex PCR; TCRdb keeps in-frame clones, though not all of them. The table lists about 66,000 clones, roughly nine tenths of them singletons, with roughly 4.7% in the top ten. Germline V gene data show CDR1 as SEHNR and CDR2 as FQNEAQ (reference sequence). The V end was cut by 5 bases, the J end by 3 bases, with 13 bases between. This CDR3 spans 14 amino acids. The origin of this receptor is a human donor in good health. Some clones in this sample may be carry-over from other donors' samples. The V and J genes are TRBV7-9 and TRBJ2-5; the D gene is possibly TRBD1 (5 bases). What was sequenced was PBMCs. For the CDR3, the DNA is TGTGCCAGCAGCCCCCGTGACAGAGAAGAGACCCAGTACTTC. It yields the protein CASSPRDREETQYF. Looking up the rest from reference TRBV7-9 and TRBJ2-5 gives the full variable domain: DTGVSQNPRHKITKRGQNVTFRCDPISEHNRLYWYRQTLGQGPEFLTYFQNEAQLEKSRLLSDRFSAERPKGSFSTLEIQRTEQGDSAMYLCASSPRDREETQYFGPGTRLLVL.